Following are 14 T cell receptor beta chains from one sample sequenced in a study of cytomegalovirus exposure and HLA in healthy donors. PCR amplification relied on 60 Vbeta primers (plus 13 Jbeta primers). TCRdb keeps only in-frame clones here, not all; method: immunoSEQ multiplex PCR. The sample consists of over 150,000 clones, approximately 71% of them appearing once. The sequencing sample was made of PBMCs. All receptors come from a woman under 30 in good health and CMV-seropositive.

This chain joins TRBV2 and TRBJ2-7; D is perhaps TRBD2 (6 bases). V lost 4 bases and J lost 0, with 10 bases in between. Germline CDR1 reads SNHLY; CDR2 reads FYNNEI. CDR3 length equals 14 residues. The CDR3 DNA sequence: TGTGCCAGCAGTGTAGGAGGGAGCTCCTACGAGCAGTACTTC. Residues: CASSVGGSSYEQYF.

The V call is TRBV30, the J call TRBJ2-5; TRBD1 agrees at 9 bases. Germline-derived CDR1 and CDR2 are GTSNPN and SVGIG (reference sequence). The CDR3 is 16 residues long. Losses at the gene ends were 3 bases for V and 11 bases for J; bases not matched to a gene: 19. CDR3 sequence: CAWRPRLGQGKEEQYF. In DNA form, the CDR3 reads TGTGCCTGGAGACCTAGGTTGGGACAGGGAAAAGAAGAGCAGTACTTC.

The rearrangement links TRBV2 to TRBJ1-6; 7 positions agree with TRBD1. Germline-derived CDR1 and CDR2 are SNHLY and FYNNEI. The CDR3 is 15 residues long. After removal of 9 bases from V and 5 bases from J, the junction contained 10 bases not matched to a gene. CDR3 region: CASRRQGNNNSPLHF. For the CDR3, the DNA is TGTGCCAGTCGGAGACAGGGTAACAATAATTCACCCCTCCACTTT.

The rearrangement uses TRBV7-2 and TRBJ1-5; D is undetermined. V lost 4 bases and J 7 bases, leaving 11 bases between the germline ends. Germline loops: CDR1 SGHTA, CDR2 FQGNSA. This CDR3 comprises 13 residues. The chain's CDR3 is CASSWAGNQPQHF. CDR3 DNA: TGTGCCAGCAGCTGGGCGGGGAACCAGCCCCAGCATTTT.

This chain connects TRBV11-2 to TRBJ2-2; D is undetermined. V was shortened by 3 bases and J by 3 bases, with 11 bases between the two germline ends. The CDR3 sequence is 15 residues long. Germline CDR1 reads SGHAT; CDR2 reads FQNNGV. CDR3 nucleotide sequence: TGTGCCAGCAGCTTTTTGAGGAAGGACACCGGGGAGCTGTTTTTT. It specifies CASSFLRKDTGELFF.

The chain recombines TRBV6-5 with TRBJ1-6, with D hard to call. Germline V gene data show CDR1 as MNHEY and CDR2 as SVGAGI. Trimming removed 2 bases from V and 4 bases from J, with 12 bases in between. The CDR3 extends over 16 amino acids. The CDR3 is CASSYGQAPYNSPLHF. CDR3 coding DNA: TGTGCCAGCAGTTACGGTCAGGCGCCTTATAATTCACCCCTCCACTTT.

The rearrangement uses TRBV10-2 and TRBJ2-2, with D possibly being TRBD2 (7 bases). The CDR3 has 15 amino acids. CDR1 and CDR2 from the germline V gene are WSHSY and SAAADI. The germline V and J ends were trimmed by 7 bases and 3 bases, with 15 bases remaining between them. The CDR3 loop reads CASKGGRGDTGELFF. CDR3 sequence (DNA): TGCGCCAGCAAGGGGGGGCGCGGAGACACCGGGGAGCTGTTTTTT.

The chain has TRBV5-6 and TRBJ1-4; D gene ambiguous. Germline-derived CDR1 and CDR2 are SGHDT and YYEEEE. This CDR3 has 15 amino acids. Between the trimmed V and J ends, which lost 1 base and 5 bases, there was a span of 12 bases. CDR3 protein: CASSLLGSDNEKLFF. The DNA for the CDR3 is TGTGCCAGCAGCTTGTTGGGGAGCGACAATGAAAAACTGTTTTTT. The variable domain in full, with the rest retrieved from reference TRBV5-6 and TRBJ1-4, is DAGVTQSPTHLIKTRGQQVTLRCSPKSGHDTVSWYQQALGQGPQFIFQYYEEEERQRGNFPDRFSGHQFPNYSSELNVNALLLGDSALYLCASSLLGSDNEKLFFGSGTQLSVL.

The V call is TRBV6-6, the J call TRBJ1-2, with D possibly being TRBD1 (5 bases). The CDR3 loop spans 13 amino acids. V shed 2 bases and J shed 1 base, with 5 bases lying between them. Per germline, CDR1 MNHNY and CDR2 SVGAGI (reference sequence). CDR3 in amino acids: CASSYDSNYGYTF. CDR3 coding DNA: TGTGCCAGCAGTTACGACAGTAACTATGGCTACACCTTC.

This clone has more than one count but fewer than ten. V gene TRBV2 combines with J gene TRBJ2-1; D might be TRBD2 (5 bases). V dropped 3 bases and J dropped 4 bases, with 10 bases sitting between them. The germline V gene encodes CDR1 SNHLY and CDR2 FYNNEI. The CDR3 runs 14 residues. The CDR3 here is CASSDRRLYNEQFF. CDR3 DNA sequence: TGTGCCAGCAGTGATCGGAGGCTTTACAATGAGCAGTTCTTC. Based on the CDR3 plus reference TRBV2 and TRBJ2-1, the full variable domain is EPEVTQTPSHQVTQMGQEVILRCVPISNHLYFYWYRQILGQKVEFLVSFYNNEISEKSEIFDDQFSVERPDGSNFTLKIRSTKLEDSAMYFCASSDRRLYNEQFFGPGTRLTVL.

This rearrangement joins TRBV18 to TRBJ2-3; D call uncertain. This CDR3 contains 16 residues. The V gene's germline CDR1 is KGHSH and CDR2 LQKENI. Trimming cost V 2 bases and J 1 base, with 13 bases left between them. CDR3 amino acids: CASSPVRLPRTDTQYF. The CDR3 DNA sequence: TGTGCCAGCTCACCAGTGAGGCTACCACGCACAGATACGCAGTATTTT.

This chain connects TRBV18 to TRBJ1-2; D is perhaps TRBD1 (6 bases). The V end was cut by 4 bases, the J end by 6 bases, with 21 bases between. Looked up from germline, CDR1 is KGHSH and CDR2 is LQKENI. This CDR3 contains 16 residues. In DNA, the CDR3 is TGTGCCAGCTCACTGGTCCAGGGACACTCTGGGGATGGCTACACCTTC. This sequence encodes CASSLVQGHSGDGYTF.

The rearrangement joins TRBV7-9 to TRBJ2-1; 8 bases agree with TRBD2. This CDR3 is built from 14 residues. V trimming: 5 bases; J trimming: 2 bases; junction bases outside the gene matches: 2. Per the germline V gene, CDR1 is SEHNR and CDR2 is FQNEAQ (reference sequence). The CDR3 region is CASSQGLAYNEQFF. In nucleotides, the CDR3 is TGTGCCAGCAGCCAGGGACTAGCCTACAATGAGCAGTTCTTC.

The chain recombines TRBV7-2 with TRBJ1-1; D is uncertain. This CDR3 region has 14 residues. Germline V gene lookup returns CDR1 SGHTA and CDR2 FQGNSA. Trimming shortened V by 1 base and J by 5 bases, and 11 bases separated the two germline ends. The CDR3 here is CASSLVEISTEAFF. The CDR3 DNA is TGTGCCAGCAGCTTAGTAGAGATTTCAACTGAAGCTTTCTTT.